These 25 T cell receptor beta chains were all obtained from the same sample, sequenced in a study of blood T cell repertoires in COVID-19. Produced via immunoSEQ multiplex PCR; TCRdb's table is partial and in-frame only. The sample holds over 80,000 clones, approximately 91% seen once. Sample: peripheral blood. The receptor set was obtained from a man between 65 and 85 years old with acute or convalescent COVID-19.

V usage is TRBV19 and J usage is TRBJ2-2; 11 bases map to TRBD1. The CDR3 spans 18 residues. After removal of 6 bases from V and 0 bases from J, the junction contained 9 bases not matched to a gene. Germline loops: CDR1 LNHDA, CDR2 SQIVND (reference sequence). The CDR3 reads CASRAGQGVNANTGELFF. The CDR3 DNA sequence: TGTGCCAGTAGGGCGGGACAGGGGGTAAACGCGAACACCGGGGAGCTGTTTTTT. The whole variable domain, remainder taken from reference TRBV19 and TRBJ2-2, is DGGITQSPKYLFRKEGQNVTLSCEQNLNHDAMYWYRQDPGQGLRLIYYSQIVNDFQKGDIAEGYSVSREKKESFPLTVTSAQKNPTAFYLCASRAGQGVNANTGELFFGEGSRLTVL.

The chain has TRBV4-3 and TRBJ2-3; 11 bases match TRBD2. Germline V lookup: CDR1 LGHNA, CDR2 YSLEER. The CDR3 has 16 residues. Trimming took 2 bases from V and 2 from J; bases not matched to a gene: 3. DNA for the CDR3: TGCGCCAGCAGCCAATTTAGCGGGGGGGACACAGATACGCAGTATTTT. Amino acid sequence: CASSQFSGGDTDTQYF.

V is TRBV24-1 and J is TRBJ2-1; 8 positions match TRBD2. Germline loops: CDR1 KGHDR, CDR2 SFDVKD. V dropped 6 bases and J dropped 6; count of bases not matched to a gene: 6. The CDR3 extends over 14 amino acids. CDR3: CATSLAGGINEQFF. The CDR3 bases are TGTGCCACCAGTCTCGCGGGAGGTATCAATGAGCAGTTCTTC.

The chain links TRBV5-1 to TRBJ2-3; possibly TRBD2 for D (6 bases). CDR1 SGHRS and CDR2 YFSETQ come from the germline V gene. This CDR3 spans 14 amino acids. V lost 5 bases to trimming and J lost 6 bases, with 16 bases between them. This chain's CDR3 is CASRDSGVRDTQYF. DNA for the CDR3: TGCGCCAGCAGGGATAGCGGAGTACGGGATACGCAGTATTTT.

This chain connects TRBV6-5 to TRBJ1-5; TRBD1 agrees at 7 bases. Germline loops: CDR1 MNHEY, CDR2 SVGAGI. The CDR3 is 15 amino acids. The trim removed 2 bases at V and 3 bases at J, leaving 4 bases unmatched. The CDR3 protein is CASSYRQGHNQPQHF. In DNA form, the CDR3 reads TGTGCCAGCAGTTACAGACAGGGCCACAATCAGCCCCAGCATTTT.

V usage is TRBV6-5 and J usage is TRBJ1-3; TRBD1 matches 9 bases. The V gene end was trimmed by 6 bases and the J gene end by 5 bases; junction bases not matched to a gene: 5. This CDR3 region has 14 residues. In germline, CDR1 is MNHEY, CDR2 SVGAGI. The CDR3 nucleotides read TGTGCCAGCAGACAGACAGGGGGTCGAAACACCATATATTTT. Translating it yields CASRQTGGRNTIYF.

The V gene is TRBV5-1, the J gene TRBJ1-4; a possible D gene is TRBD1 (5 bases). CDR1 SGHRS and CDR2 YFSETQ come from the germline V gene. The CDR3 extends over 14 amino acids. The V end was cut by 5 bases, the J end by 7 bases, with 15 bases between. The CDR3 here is CASSKGEGGEKLFF. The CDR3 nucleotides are TGCGCCAGCAGTAAAGGGGAAGGTGGTGAAAAACTGTTTTTT. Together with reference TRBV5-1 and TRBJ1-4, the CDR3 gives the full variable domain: KAGVTQTPRYLIKTRGQQVTLSCSPISGHRSVSWYQQTPGQGLQFLFEYFSETQRNKGNFPGRFSGRQFSNSRSEMNVSTLELGDSALYLCASSKGEGGEKLFFGSGTQLSVL.

This CDR3 reads CASSWGTLNTEAFF. The CDR3 coding sequence is TGTGCCAGCAGCTGGGGGACATTGAACACTGAAGCTTTCTTT. This chain uses TRBV5-6 with TRBJ1-1, with a possible D match to TRBD1 (6 bases). The CDR3 extends over 14 amino acids. The germline V gene has CDR1 SGHDT and CDR2 YYEEEE. V lost 3 bases and J lost 0, with 9 bases in between.

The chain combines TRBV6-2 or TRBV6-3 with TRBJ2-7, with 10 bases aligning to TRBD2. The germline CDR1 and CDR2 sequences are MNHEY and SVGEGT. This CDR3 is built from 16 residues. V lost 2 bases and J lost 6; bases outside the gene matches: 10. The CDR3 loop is CASSYGPSGRTGEQYF. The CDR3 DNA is TGTGCCAGCAGTTACGGCCCTAGCGGGAGAACTGGCGAGCAGTACTTC.

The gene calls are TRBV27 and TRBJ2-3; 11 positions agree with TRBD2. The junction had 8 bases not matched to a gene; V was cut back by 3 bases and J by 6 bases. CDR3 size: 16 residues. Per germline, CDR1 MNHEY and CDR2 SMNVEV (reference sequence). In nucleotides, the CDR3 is TGTGCCAGCAGTTTCCTTACTAGCGGGAGTTATGATACGCAGTATTTT. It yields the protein CASSFLTSGSYDTQYF.

CDR3 amino acids: CASSSLLESPLHF. CDR3 sequence (DNA): TGTGCCAGCAGCTCCTTACTCGAATCCCCCCTCCACTTT. The chain employs TRBV5-5 and TRBJ1-6; D uncertain. Trimming left V 3 bases short and J 13 bases short, with 14 bases between. The CDR3 has 13 amino acids. Germline loops: CDR1 SGHKS, CDR2 YYEKEE (reference sequence).

The CDR3 nucleotides are TGTGCCAGCAGCCCCCGGGGTAGCGGGAGGGCGCCCGAGCAGTACTTC. Its protein product is CASSPRGSGRAPEQYF. The rearrangement joins TRBV7-2 to TRBJ2-7, with 11 bases aligning to TRBD2. The CDR3 covers 16 residues. V was clipped by 5 bases and J by 6 bases; unmatched bases: 12. Per the germline V gene, CDR1 is SGHTA and CDR2 is FQGNSA.

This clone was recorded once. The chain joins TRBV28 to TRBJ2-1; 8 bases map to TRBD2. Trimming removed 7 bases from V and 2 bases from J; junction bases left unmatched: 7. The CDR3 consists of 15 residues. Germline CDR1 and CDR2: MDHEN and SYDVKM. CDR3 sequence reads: CASNQAGGTYNEQFF. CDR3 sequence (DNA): TGTGCCAGCAACCAGGCGGGGGGCACCTACAATGAGCAGTTCTTC.

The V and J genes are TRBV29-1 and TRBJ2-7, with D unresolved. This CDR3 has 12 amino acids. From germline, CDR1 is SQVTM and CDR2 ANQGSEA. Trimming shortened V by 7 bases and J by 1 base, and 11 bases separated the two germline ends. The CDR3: CSALRGSYEQYF. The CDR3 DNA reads TGCAGCGCCCTAAGAGGATCCTACGAGCAGTACTTC.

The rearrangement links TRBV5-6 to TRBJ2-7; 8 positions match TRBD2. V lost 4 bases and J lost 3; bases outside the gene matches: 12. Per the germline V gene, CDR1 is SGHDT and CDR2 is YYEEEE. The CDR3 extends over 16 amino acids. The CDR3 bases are TGTGCCAGCAGCCCGGGAGGGGGGGCTTGGGGCTACGAGCAGTACTTC. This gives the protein CASSPGGGAWGYEQYF. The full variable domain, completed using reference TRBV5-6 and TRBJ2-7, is DAGVTQSPTHLIKTRGQQVTLRCSPKSGHDTVSWYQQALGQGPQFIFQYYEEEERQRGNFPDRFSGHQFPNYSSELNVNALLLGDSALYLCASSPGGGAWGYEQYFGPGTRLTVT.

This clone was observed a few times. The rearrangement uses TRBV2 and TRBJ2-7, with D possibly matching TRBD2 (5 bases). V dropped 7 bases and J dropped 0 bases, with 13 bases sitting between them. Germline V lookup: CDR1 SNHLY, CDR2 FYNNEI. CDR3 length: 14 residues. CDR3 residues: CASKVTGSSYEQYF. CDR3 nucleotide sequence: TGTGCCAGCAAGGTGACGGGAAGCTCCTACGAGCAGTACTTC. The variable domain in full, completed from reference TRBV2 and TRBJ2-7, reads EPEVTQTPSHQVTQMGQEVILRCVPISNHLYFYWYRQILGQKVEFLVSFYNNEISEKSEIFDDQFSVERPDGSNFTLKIRSTKLEDSAMYFCASKVTGSSYEQYFGPGTRLTVT.

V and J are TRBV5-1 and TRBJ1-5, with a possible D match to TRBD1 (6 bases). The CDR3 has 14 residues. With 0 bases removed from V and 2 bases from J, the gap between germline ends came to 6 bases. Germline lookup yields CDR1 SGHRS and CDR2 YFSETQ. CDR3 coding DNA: TGCGCCAGCAGCTTGGGGACAGGCAATCAGCCCCAGCATTTT. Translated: CASSLGTGNQPQHF.

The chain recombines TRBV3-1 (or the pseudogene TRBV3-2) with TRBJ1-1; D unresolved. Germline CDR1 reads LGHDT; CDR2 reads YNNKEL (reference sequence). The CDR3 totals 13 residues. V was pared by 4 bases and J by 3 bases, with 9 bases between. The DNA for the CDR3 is TGTGCCAGCAGCCGAACATTGGACACTGAAGCTTTCTTT. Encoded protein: CASSRTLDTEAFF.

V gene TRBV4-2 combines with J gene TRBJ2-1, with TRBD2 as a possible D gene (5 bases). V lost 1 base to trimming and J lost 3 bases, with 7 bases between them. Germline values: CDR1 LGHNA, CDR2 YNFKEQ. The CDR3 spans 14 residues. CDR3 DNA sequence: TGTGCCAGCAGCCAAGGAGGGAACTACAATGAGCAGTTCTTC. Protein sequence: CASSQGGNYNEQFF.

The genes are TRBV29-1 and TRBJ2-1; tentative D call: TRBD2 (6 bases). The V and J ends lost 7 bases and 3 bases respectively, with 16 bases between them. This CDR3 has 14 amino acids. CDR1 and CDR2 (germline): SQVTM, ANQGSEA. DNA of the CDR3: TGCAGCGCCAGATGGGGGACTGGCTACAATGAGCAGTTCTTC. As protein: CSARWGTGYNEQFF.

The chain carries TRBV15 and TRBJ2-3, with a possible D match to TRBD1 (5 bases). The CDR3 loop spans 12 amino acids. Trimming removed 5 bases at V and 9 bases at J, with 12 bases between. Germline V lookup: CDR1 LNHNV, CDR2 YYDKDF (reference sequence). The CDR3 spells CATSPGLGTQYF. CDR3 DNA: TGTGCCACCAGCCCAGGGTTGGGGACGCAGTATTTT.

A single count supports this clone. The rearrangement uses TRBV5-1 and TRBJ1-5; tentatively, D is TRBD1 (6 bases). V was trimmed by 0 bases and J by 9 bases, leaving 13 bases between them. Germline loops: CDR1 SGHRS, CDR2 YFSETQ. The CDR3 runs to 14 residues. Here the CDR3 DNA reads TGCGCCAGCAGCTTGGGCGGGGGCGAATGGCCCCAGCATTTT. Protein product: CASSLGGGEWPQHF. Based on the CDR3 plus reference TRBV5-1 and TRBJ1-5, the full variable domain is KAGVTQTPRYLIKTRGQQVTLSCSPISGHRSVSWYQQTPGQGLQFLFEYFSETQRNKGNFPGRFSGRQFSNSRSEMNVSTLELGDSALYLCASSLGGGEWPQHFGDGTRLSIL.

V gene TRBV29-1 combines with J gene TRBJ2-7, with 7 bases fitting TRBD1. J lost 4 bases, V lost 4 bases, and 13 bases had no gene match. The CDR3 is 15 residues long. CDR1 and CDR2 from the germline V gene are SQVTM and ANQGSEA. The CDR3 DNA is TGCAGCGTTGTTAATGGGTACAGGGGTTCTTACGAGCAGTACTTC. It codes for CSVVNGYRGSYEQYF.

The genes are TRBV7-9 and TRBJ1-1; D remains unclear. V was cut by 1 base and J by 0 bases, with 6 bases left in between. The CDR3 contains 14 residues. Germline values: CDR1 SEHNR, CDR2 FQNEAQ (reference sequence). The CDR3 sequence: CASSLVGLNTEAFF. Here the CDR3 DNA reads TGTGCCAGCAGCTTAGTCGGGTTGAACACTGAAGCTTTCTTT.

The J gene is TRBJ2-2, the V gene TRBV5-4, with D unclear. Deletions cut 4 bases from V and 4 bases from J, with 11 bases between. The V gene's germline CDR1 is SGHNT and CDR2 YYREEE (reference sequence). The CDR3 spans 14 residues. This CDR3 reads CASSTQMVTGELFF. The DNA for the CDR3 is TGTGCCAGCAGCACCCAGATGGTCACCGGGGAGCTGTTTTTT.